What follows are 5 T cell receptor beta chains derived from one specimen sequenced in a study of T-cell reconstitution after alpha-beta-depleted transplantation in children. Unique molecular identifiers were built into the TCRbeta library. TCRdb passed the PCR reads through MiXCR, listing each CDR3 protein once. Among over 90,000 distinct CDR3 sequences listed, roughly 7.2% were seen once. The sample here was PBMCs, taken before TCRalphabeta/CD19-depleted stem cell transplant. The source is a boy between 2 and 10 years old with acute lymphoblastic leukemia, due to receive a stem cell transplant.

For this clonotype: Germline and junction disagree at one end, which may indicate a read error. V gene TRBV6-5 combines with J gene TRBJ1-1; 8 bases fit TRBD1. CDR1 and CDR2 (germline): MNHEY, SVGAGI. The CDR3 has 14 residues. Written as DNA, the CDR3 is TGTGCCAACAGTTACGGTAACAGGGGGATTGAAGCTTTCTTT. Translating it yields CANSYGNRGIEAFF.

This clonotype was seen ten or more times. J is TRBJ1-3 and V is TRBV5-1; no reliable D call. Per the germline V gene, CDR1 is SGHRS and CDR2 is YFSETQ. CDR3 length equals 13 residues. V gave up 6 bases and J gave up 0 bases, with 7 bases separating them. Written as DNA, the CDR3 is TGCGCCAGCACAAGGGACTCTGGAAACACCATATATTTT. Translated: CASTRDSGNTIYF.

V is TRBV7-9 and J is TRBJ2-5, with a possible D match to TRBD2 (6 bases). The V gene lost 5 bases and the J gene lost 13 bases, with 14 bases spanning the gap. This CDR3 is 11 amino acids long. Germline V gene lookup returns CDR1 SEHNR and CDR2 FQNEAQ (reference sequence). The CDR3 sequence is CASSRGLRGYF. CDR3 nucleotides: TGTGCCAGCAGCCGGGGACTCCGTGGGTACTTC.

This clonotype was counted between two and nine times. This chain links TRBV9 with TRBJ2-1; TRBD2 aligns across 10 bases. This CDR3 contains 20 residues. With 3 bases clipped from V and 0 bases from J, the junction kept 15 bases outside the gene matches. Germline-derived CDR1 and CDR2 are SGDLS and YYNGEE. CDR3 bases: TGTGCCAGCAGCGCCCGGCTAGCGGGGGAGAGATATTTCTCCTACAATGAGCAGTTCTTC. It translates to CASSARLAGERYFSYNEQFF.

This sequence joins TRBV21-1 and TRBJ2-7; the table's D call, TRBD1, was not checked against the DNA. TRBV21-1 is an annotated pseudogene. The CDR3 loop spans 16 amino acids. CDR3 DNA: TGTGCCAGCAGCAAGGTTGAGGGGCGGATGTCCTACGAGCAGTACTTC. Protein product: CASSKVEGRMSYEQYF.